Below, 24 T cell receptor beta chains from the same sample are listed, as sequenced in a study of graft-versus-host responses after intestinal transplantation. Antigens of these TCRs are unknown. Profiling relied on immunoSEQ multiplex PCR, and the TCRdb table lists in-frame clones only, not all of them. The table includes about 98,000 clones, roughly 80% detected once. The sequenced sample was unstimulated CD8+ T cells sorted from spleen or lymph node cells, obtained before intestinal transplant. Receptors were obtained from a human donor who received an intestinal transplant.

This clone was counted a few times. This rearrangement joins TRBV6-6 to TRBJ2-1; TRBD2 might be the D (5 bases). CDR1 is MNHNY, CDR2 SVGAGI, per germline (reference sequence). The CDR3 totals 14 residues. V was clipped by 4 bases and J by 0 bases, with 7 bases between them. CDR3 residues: CASSFRDSYNEQFF. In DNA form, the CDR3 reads TGTGCCAGCAGTTTCCGGGACTCCTACAATGAGCAGTTCTTC.

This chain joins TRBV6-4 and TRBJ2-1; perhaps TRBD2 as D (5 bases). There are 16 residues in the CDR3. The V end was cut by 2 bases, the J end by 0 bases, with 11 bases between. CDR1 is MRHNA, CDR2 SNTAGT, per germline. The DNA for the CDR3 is TGTGCCAGCAGTGACGAAGTGGGGAGCTCCTACAATGAGCAGTTCTTC. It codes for CASSDEVGSSYNEQFF.

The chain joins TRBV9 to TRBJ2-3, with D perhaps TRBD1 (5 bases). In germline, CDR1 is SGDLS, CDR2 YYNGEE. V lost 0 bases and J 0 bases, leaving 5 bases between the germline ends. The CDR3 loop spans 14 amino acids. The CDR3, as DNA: TGTGCCAGCAGCGTAGAGGGGAGCACAGATACGCAGTATTTT. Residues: CASSVEGSTDTQYF.

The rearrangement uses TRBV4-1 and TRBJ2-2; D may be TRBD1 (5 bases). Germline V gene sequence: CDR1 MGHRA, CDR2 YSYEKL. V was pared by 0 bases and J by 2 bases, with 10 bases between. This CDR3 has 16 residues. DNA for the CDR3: TGCGCCAGCAGCCAAGACCCGACAGTAAACACCGGGGAGCTGTTTTTT. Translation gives CASSQDPTVNTGELFF.

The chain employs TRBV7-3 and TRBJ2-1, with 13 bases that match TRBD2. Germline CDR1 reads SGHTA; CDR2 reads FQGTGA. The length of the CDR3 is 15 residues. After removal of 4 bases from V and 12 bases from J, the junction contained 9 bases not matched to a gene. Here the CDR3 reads CASSSQGLAGEWQFF. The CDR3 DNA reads TGTGCCAGCAGCTCCCAAGGACTAGCGGGAGAATGGCAGTTCTTC.

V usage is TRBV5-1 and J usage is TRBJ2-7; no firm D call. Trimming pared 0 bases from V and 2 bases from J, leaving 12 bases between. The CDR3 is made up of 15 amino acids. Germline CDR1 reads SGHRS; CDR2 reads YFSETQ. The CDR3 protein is CASSLAIGSTYEQYF. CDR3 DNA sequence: TGCGCCAGCAGCTTGGCCATTGGTAGCACCTACGAGCAGTACTTC.

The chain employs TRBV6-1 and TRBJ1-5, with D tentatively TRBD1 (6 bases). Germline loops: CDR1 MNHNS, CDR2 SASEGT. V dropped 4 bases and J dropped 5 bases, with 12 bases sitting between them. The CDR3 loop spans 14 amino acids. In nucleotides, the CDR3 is TGTGCCAGCAGTGTGGGCAGGGGTTATCAGCCCCAGCATTTT. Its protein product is CASSVGRGYQPQHF.

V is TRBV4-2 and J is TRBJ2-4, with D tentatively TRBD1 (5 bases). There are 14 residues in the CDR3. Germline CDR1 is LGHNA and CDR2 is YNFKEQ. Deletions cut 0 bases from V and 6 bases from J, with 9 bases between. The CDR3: CASSQEQAVNIQYF. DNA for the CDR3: TGTGCCAGCAGCCAAGAACAGGCGGTAAACATTCAGTACTTC.

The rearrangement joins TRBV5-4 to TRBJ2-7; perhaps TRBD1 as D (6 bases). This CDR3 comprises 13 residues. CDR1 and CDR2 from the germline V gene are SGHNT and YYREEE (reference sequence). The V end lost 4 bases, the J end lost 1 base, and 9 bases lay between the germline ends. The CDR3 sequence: CASSIGTSYEQYF. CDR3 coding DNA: TGTGCCAGCAGCATCGGGACATCCTACGAGCAGTACTTC.

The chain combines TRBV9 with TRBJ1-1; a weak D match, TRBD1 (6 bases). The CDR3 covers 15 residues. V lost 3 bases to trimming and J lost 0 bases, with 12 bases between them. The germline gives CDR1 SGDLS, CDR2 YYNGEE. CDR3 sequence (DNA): TGTGCCAGCAGCGACCTACAGGGCCTGAACACTGAAGCTTTCTTT. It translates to CASSDLQGLNTEAFF.

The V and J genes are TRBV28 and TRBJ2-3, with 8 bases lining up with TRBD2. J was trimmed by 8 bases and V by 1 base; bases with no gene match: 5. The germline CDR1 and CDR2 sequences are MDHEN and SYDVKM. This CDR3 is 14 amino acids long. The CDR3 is CASSLYLLAATQYF. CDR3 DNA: TGTGCCAGCAGTTTATATTTACTAGCGGCTACGCAGTATTTT.

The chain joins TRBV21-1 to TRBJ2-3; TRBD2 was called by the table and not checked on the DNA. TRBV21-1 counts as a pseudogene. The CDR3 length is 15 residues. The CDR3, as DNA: TGTGCCAGCAGCAAAAGAAGCGGGAGTTGGGATACGCAGTATTTT. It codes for CASSKRSGSWDTQYF.

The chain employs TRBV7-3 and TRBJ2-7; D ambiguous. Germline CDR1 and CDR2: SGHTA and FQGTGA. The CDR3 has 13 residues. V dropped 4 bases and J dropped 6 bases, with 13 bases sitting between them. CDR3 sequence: CASSYGPAGEQYF. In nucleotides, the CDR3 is TGTGCCAGCAGCTATGGACCGGCCGGCGAGCAGTACTTC.

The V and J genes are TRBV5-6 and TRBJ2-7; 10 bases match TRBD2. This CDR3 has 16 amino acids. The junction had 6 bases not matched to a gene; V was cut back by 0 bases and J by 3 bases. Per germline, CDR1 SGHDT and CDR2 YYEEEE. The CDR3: CASSLGLAGVYYEQYF. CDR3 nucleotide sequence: TGTGCCAGCAGCTTGGGCCTAGCGGGAGTTTACTACGAGCAGTACTTC.

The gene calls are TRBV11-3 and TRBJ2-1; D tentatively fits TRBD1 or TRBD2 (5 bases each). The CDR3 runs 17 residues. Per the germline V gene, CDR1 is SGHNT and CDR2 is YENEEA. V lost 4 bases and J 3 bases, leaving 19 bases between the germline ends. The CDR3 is CASSSSSPGRIYNEQFF. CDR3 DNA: TGTGCCAGCAGCTCGTCCTCCCCGGGACGAATCTACAATGAGCAGTTCTTC.

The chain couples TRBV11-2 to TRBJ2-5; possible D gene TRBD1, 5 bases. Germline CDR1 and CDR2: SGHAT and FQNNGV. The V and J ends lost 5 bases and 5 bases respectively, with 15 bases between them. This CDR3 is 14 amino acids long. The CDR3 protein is CASSQPPGLETQYF. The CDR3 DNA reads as TGTGCCAGCAGCCAGCCCCCAGGGTTGGAGACCCAGTACTTC.

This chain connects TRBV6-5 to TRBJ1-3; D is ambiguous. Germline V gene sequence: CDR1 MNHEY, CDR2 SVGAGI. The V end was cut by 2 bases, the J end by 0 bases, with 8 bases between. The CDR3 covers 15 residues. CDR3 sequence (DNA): TGTGCCAGCAGTTACGATGCCAGCTCTGGAAACACCATATATTTT. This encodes CASSYDASSGNTIYF.

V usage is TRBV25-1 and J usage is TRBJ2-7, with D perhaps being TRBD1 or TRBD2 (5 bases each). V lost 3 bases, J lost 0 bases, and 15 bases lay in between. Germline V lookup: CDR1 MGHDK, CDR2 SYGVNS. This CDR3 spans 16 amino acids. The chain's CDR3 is CASSELTGADSYEQYF. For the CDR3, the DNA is TGTGCCAGCAGTGAGCTGACCGGGGCTGACTCCTACGAGCAGTACTTC.

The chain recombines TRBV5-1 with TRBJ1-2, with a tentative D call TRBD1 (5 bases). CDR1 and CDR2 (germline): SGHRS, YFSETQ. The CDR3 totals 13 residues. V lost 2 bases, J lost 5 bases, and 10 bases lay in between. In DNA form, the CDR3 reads TGCGCCAGCAGCTTTTGGGGGAGGTATGGCTACACCTTC. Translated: CASSFWGRYGYTF.

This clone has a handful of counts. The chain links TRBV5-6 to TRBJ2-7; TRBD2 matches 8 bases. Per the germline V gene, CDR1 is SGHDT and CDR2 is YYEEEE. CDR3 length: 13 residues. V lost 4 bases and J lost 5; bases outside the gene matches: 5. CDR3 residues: CASSREGKNEQYF. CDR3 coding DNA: TGTGCCAGCAGCCGGGAGGGGAAGAACGAGCAGTACTTC. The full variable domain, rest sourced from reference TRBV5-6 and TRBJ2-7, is DAGVTQSPTHLIKTRGQQVTLRCSPKSGHDTVSWYQQALGQGPQFIFQYYEEEERQRGNFPDRFSGHQFPNYSSELNVNALLLGDSALYLCASSREGKNEQYFGPGTRLTVT.

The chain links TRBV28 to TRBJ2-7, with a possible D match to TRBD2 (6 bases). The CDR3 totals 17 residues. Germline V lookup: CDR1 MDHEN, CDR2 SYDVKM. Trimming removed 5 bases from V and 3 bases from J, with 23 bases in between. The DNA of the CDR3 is TGTGCCAGCAGTACTAATCGGGACCAAGCGGGTTACTACGAGCAGTACTTC. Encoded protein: CASSTNRDQAGYYEQYF.

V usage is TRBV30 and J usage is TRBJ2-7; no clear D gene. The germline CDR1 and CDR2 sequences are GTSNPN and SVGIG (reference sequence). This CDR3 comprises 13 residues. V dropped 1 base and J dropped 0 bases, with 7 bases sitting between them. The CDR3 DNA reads TGTGCCTGGAGTGGCGCCTTCTCCTACGAGCAGTACTTC. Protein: CAWSGAFSYEQYF.

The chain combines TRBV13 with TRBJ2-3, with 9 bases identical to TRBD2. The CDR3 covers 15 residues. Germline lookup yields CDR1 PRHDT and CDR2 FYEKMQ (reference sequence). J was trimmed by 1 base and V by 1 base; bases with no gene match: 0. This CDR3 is CASSLERGGTDTQYF. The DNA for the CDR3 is TGTGCCAGCAGCTTAGAGCGGGGGGGCACAGATACGCAGTATTTT.

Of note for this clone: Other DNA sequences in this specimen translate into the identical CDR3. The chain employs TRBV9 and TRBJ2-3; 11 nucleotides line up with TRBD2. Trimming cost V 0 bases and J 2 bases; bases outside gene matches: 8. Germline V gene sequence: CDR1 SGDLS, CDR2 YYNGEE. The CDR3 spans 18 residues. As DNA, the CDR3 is TGTGCCAGCAGCGTAGATCCTAGCGGGGGGCCTCTCACAGATACGCAGTATTTT. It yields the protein CASSVDPSGGPLTDTQYF.